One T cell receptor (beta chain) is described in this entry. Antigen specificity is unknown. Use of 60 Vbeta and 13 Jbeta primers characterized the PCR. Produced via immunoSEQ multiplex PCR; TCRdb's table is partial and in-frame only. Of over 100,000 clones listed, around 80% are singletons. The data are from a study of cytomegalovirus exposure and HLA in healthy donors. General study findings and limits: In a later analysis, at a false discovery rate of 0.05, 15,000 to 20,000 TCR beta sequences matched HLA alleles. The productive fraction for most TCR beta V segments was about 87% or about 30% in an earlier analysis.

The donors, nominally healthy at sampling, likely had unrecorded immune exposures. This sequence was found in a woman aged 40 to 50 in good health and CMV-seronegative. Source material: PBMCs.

DNA for the CDR3: TGTGCCAGCACCGACGCAACACAGGTCTACGAGCAGTACTTC. The encoded protein is CASTDATQVYEQYF. The chain couples TRBV7-9 to TRBJ2-7, with a tentative D call TRBD1 (5 bases). The CDR3 has 14 residues. Germline V gene data show CDR1 as SEHNR and CDR2 as FQNEAQ (reference sequence). V was cut by 7 bases and J by 3 bases, with 16 bases left in between.